Below, 3 T cell receptor beta chains from the same sample are listed, as sequenced in a study of beta chain features in type 1 diabetes. Overall study results and limits: In every one of the four CD4+ subsets, TCRB CDR3s were moderately but significantly shorter in Type 1 diabetes patients.

For these TCRs, the target antigens are not known. Expressed TCRB transcripts got sequenced, as all isolated RNA was reverse transcribed. Clones were sequenced by immunoSEQ multiplex PCR, and TCRdb holds only the in-frame ones, with some missing. The sample consists of 500,000 to 850,000 clones, around 15% of them appearing once. Sequencing was performed on naive CD4+ T cells from blood. All receptors derive from a man between 18 and 29 years old with type 1 diabetes.

The sample holds a few counts of this clone. V gene TRBV7-9 combines with J gene TRBJ2-7, with D maybe TRBD1 (6 bases). Trimming shortened V by 4 bases and J by 0 bases, and 10 bases separated the two germline ends. In germline, CDR1 is SEHNR, CDR2 FQNEAQ (reference sequence). CDR3 length: 14 residues. The CDR3, as DNA: TGTGCCAGCAGCTCGACAGGAGACTCCTACGAGCAGTACTTC. Translated, it gives CASSSTGDSYEQYF.

The chain employs TRBV5-4 and TRBJ2-1; 12 bases are shared with TRBD2. The CDR3 runs to 15 residues. CDR1 SGHNT and CDR2 YYREEE come from the germline V gene (reference sequence). V shed 3 bases, J shed 4 bases, and the junction held 2 bases outside the gene matches. This CDR3 is CASSSGLAGYNEQFF. Here the CDR3 DNA reads TGTGCCAGCAGCTCGGGACTAGCGGGTTACAATGAGCAGTTCTTC.

This clone was picked up a small number of times. The chain links TRBV15 to TRBJ2-3; no firm D call. The V gene's germline CDR1 is LNHNV and CDR2 YYDKDF (reference sequence). The CDR3 is 12 residues long. Trimming left V 1 base short and J 6 bases short, with 5 bases between. CDR3 DNA sequence: TGTGCCACCAGCAGAGCTCTTGATACGCAGTATTTT. Residues: CATSRALDTQYF.